This T cell receptor beta chain derives from a study of blood T cell repertoires in COVID-19. Study at large: The United States, Italy and Spain were the sources of the acute and convalescent COVID-19 samples. PBMCs, B-cell-depleted T cells, or T cells provided the cDNA or gDNA that made up the material.

The sample holds many counts of this clone. The CDR3 length is 14 residues. Trimming pared 4 bases from V and 0 bases from J, leaving 10 bases between. Germline assignment: CDR1 SGHVS and CDR2 FQNEAQ. In the source study's methods: Amplification with reference gene primers provided the estimates of nucleated cell counts. Assay used: immunoSEQ multiplex PCR; TCRdb lists only in-frame clones, some missing. V, J and clone size were drawn from that table, and D and trimming were deduced from the DNA. This sample carries some 130,000 clones, roughly 83% of them seen once, and the ten largest clones take 1.1% to 1.5%.

This TCR derives from a man aged 60 to 69 with acute or convalescent COVID-19. The chain combines TRBV7-8 with TRBJ2-7; possibly TRBD2 for D (6 bases). The sample was peripheral blood. CDR3 region: CASSSAGSSYEQYF. In DNA, the CDR3 is TGTGCCAGCAGCTCGGCGGGAAGCTCCTACGAGCAGTACTTC. The whole variable domain, remainder taken from reference TRBV7-8 and TRBJ2-7, is GAGVSQSPRYKVAKRGQDVALRCDPISGHVSLFWYQQALGQGPEFLTYFQNEAQLDKSGLPSDRFFAERPEGSVSTLKIQRTQQEDSAVYLCASSSAGSSYEQYFGPGTRLTVT.